These 27 T cell receptor beta chains came from one sample sequenced in a study of molecular identifiers for immune sequencing clone quantification listed by TCRdb under 2018. Preparation of the library involved PCR. TCRdb names Illumina HiSeq 4000 as the instrument used. TCRdb took the public reads, trimmed them with fastp at Q25, ran MiXCR for clone calling and kept in-frame beta chains. Identical CDR3 proteins give one entry, which carries the most common genes and DNA. The sample table contains about 640,000 distinct CDR3 sequences; only one count was recorded for roughly 21% of them. 0.85% of the sample is in the top ten clones. Sequenced sample: naive CD8+ T cells from blood, with Jurkat cell RNA spiked in. Taken with the paper, the label for cell subset or site translates to: FACS-sorted CD8+CD4-CCR7+CD45RA+ naive T cells. The source of these receptors is a human donor in good health. Some libraries in this study had Jurkat cell RNA spiked in.

This clonotype was counted ten times or more. The chain links TRBV19 to TRBJ2-3, with D unresolved. V dropped 7 bases and J dropped 0 bases, with 8 bases sitting between them. This CDR3 is 13 amino acids long. Germline V gives CDR1 LNHDA, CDR2 SQIVND (reference sequence). The CDR3 coding sequence is TGTGCCAGTAAGGCAGGAAGCACAGATACGCAGTATTTT. Protein product: CASKAGSTDTQYF.

This clonotype appeared many times. V is TRBV5-6 and J is TRBJ2-1, with D possibly being TRBD1 (5 bases). Germline V gene sequence: CDR1 SGHDT, CDR2 YYEEEE. The CDR3 length is 15 residues. Trimming left V 4 bases short and J 3 bases short, with 14 bases between. The CDR3 bases are TGTGCCAGCAGCCCCGCCTACGACAGCTACAATGAGCAGTTCTTC. Protein: CASSPAYDSYNEQFF.

This clonotype was detected many times. The chain uses TRBV6-5 and TRBJ2-3, with D unclear. This CDR3 region has 13 residues. Germline values: CDR1 MNHEY, CDR2 SVGAGI. The V gene lost 4 bases and the J gene lost 4 bases, with 9 bases spanning the gap. The CDR3 bases are TGTGCCAGCAGTTCCCAGATGGCAGATACGCAGTATTTT. Translation: CASSSQMADTQYF.

This clonotype was seen at least ten times. The chain employs TRBV27 and TRBJ1-5; D possibly corresponds to TRBD1 (6 bases). The CDR3 extends over 14 amino acids. The V end lost 6 bases, the J end lost 3 bases, and 12 bases lay between the germline ends. Germline CDR1 MNHEY, CDR2 SMNVEV (reference sequence). The CDR3 loop reads CASSLGGTNQPQHF. The CDR3 DNA sequence: TGTGCCAGCAGCTTAGGGGGGACCAATCAGCCCCAGCATTTT.

In its sample, this clonotype was seen many times. The chain recombines TRBV7-9 with TRBJ2-2, with unresolved D. The V gene's germline CDR1 is SEHNR and CDR2 FQNEAQ (reference sequence). The CDR3 has 16 amino acids. The ends were cut back, 1 base at V and 0 bases at J, with 9 bases in the middle. CDR3 residues: CASSLDLGSNTGELFF. The CDR3 DNA follows: TGTGCCAGCAGCTTAGACTTAGGCTCGAACACCGGGGAGCTGTTTTTT.

This clonotype showed up many times. The V and J genes are TRBV12-3 or TRBV12-4 and TRBJ1-1, with D maybe TRBD1 (6 bases). The CDR3 has 13 amino acids. Trimming pared 6 bases from V and 4 bases from J, leaving 12 bases between. The CDR3 DNA sequence: TGTGCCAGCAGGTATACAGGGAGCACTGAAGCTTTCTTT. Protein: CASRYTGSTEAFF.

At least ten counts were recorded for this clonotype. The V gene is TRBV6-2 or TRBV6-3, the J gene TRBJ2-5; D uncertain. The CDR3 is made up of 11 amino acids. Germline V CDR1 and CDR2: MNHEY, SVGEGT. V shed 8 bases and J shed 5 bases, with 9 bases lying between them. DNA for the CDR3: TGTGCCAGCTCCCGCACGGAGACCCAGTACTTC. This translates into CASSRTETQYF.

Ten or more counts support this clonotype. V and J are TRBV28 and TRBJ2-7; TRBD2 matches 12 bases. The germline V gene has CDR1 MDHEN and CDR2 SYDVKM. The CDR3 consists of 18 residues. V shed 4 bases and J 3 bases; nucleotides not matched to a gene: 13. Here the CDR3 reads CASSSGLAGPTIFYEQYF. The CDR3 DNA reads as TGTGCCAGCAGTTCCGGACTAGCGGGGCCGACTATATTCTACGAGCAGTACTTC.

This clonotype was counted at least ten times. The genes are TRBV6-5 and TRBJ2-3, with D hard to call. The CDR3 is 11 amino acids. Germline CDR1 reads MNHEY; CDR2 reads SVGAGI. The germline V and J ends were trimmed by 7 bases and 6 bases, with 8 bases remaining between them. CDR3 sequence: CASTGPDTQYF. As DNA, the CDR3 is TGTGCCAGCACCGGTCCGGATACGCAGTATTTT.

This clonotype was found many times. This chain uses TRBV5-6 with TRBJ1-1; no reliable D call. The CDR3 consists of 14 residues. The V and J ends lost 2 bases and 8 bases respectively, with 16 bases between them. The germline V gene encodes CDR1 SGHDT and CDR2 YYEEEE. CDR3 coding DNA: TGTGCCAGCAGCTTCAGTCCCGCTCCCTGGGAAGCTTTCTTT. It codes for CASSFSPAPWEAFF.

This clonotype turned up a few times. The chain links TRBV27 to TRBJ1-6; the D gene is possibly TRBD1 (6 bases). The CDR3 sequence is 12 residues long. Germline CDR1 is MNHEY and CDR2 is SMNVEV (reference sequence). V was cut by 6 bases and J by 10 bases, with 10 bases left in between. CDR3 residues: CASRQGYSPLHF. The CDR3 region has the DNA TGTGCCAGCAGACAGGGTTACTCACCCCTCCACTTT.

This clonotype was seen more than once but under ten times. The V call is TRBV5-6, the J call TRBJ2-7; 8 bases are shared with TRBD1. V lost 2 bases and J lost 0; bases outside the gene matches: 4. The V gene's germline CDR1 is SGHDT and CDR2 YYEEEE. The CDR3 is 15 residues long. The CDR3 DNA reads as TGTGCCAGCAGCTTAGTGGGACAGGCCTCCTACGAGCAGTACTTC. Protein product: CASSLVGQASYEQYF.

This clonotype has ten or more counts. This chain connects TRBV28 to TRBJ2-2; 16 bases fit TRBD2. There are 18 residues in the CDR3. The germline gives CDR1 MDHEN, CDR2 SYDVKM. Germline trimming cut 6 bases from V and 7 bases from J; bases unmatched to any gene: 11. CDR3 residues: CASRLTGTSGRAGGELFF. Written as DNA, the CDR3 is TGTGCCAGCAGATTGACCGGGACTAGCGGGAGGGCTGGCGGGGAGCTGTTTTTT.

This clonotype was seen many times. The rearrangement links TRBV7-6 to TRBJ2-7; D gene unclear. CDR1 and CDR2 (germline): SGHVS, FNYEAQ. The CDR3 totals 15 residues. Trimming pared 3 bases from V and 3 bases from J, leaving 15 bases between. The CDR3 bases are TGTGCCAGCAGCTTCGGACCCTCTTACAGCTACGAGCAGTACTTC. Translation: CASSFGPSYSYEQYF.

This clonotype was counted only a few times. The CDR3 sequence: CAWSPSGSYYEQYF. In nucleotides, the CDR3 is TGTGCCTGGAGTCCTTCCGGGTCTTACTACGAGCAGTACTTC. The chain combines TRBV30 with TRBJ2-7; D remains unclear. The CDR3 has 14 residues. V lost 2 bases, J lost 3 bases, and 14 bases lay in between. Germline V lookup: CDR1 GTSNPN, CDR2 SVGIG (reference sequence).

This clonotype is a singleton in its sample. A single base separates this from a much larger clone, so it may be a read error. This rearrangement joins TRBV6-2 or TRBV6-3 to TRBJ1-1; 8 bases line up with TRBD1. The CDR3 consists of 15 residues. From germline, CDR1 is MNHEY and CDR2 SVGEGT. As DNA, the CDR3 is TGTGCCGGCAGTCCGCGGACAGGGCTGAACACTGAAGCTTTCTTT. It specifies CAGSPRTGLNTEAFF.

Regarding this clonotype: A much larger clone differs by one base, so this may be a read error. The genes are TRBV7-6 and TRBJ2-2, with D possibly matching TRBD1 (6 bases). CDR3 size: 16 residues. Per the germline V gene, CDR1 is SGHVS and CDR2 is FNYEAQ. The CDR3 DNA reads as TGTGCCAGCAGCTTAGAGACAGGCGATATCACCGGGGAGCTGGTTTTT. It codes for CASSLETGDITGELVF.

This clonotype was seen ten or more times. The gene calls are TRBV11-2 and TRBJ2-7, with 8 bases aligning to TRBD1. J was trimmed by 4 bases and V by 0 bases; bases with no gene match: 5. Germline CDR1 and CDR2: SGHAT and FQNNGV. This CDR3 is 15 amino acids long. The CDR3 DNA reads TGTGCCAGCAGCTTAGATCGACAGGGGACGTACGAGCAGTACTTC. This translates into CASSLDRQGTYEQYF.

The sample holds many counts of this clonotype. The DNA for the CDR3 is TGTGCCAGCAGCCCCTCCGAGGTTATACCCCTTTTCGATACGCAGTATTTT. Its translation: CASSPSEVIPLFDTQYF. This rearrangement joins TRBV9 to TRBJ2-3; D is ambiguous. Germline V gene lookup returns CDR1 SGDLS and CDR2 YYNGEE. CDR3 length: 17 amino acids. Trimming shortened V by 4 bases and J by 6 bases, and 24 bases separated the two germline ends.

This clonotype was counted only a few times. J is TRBJ1-6 and V is TRBV12-3 or TRBV12-4, with a possible D match to TRBD1 (6 bases). This CDR3 comprises 16 residues. The V end was cut by 5 bases, the J end by 0 bases, with 11 bases between. CDR3 DNA: TGTGCCAGCAGTCCCAGGGGAAGCTCCTATAATTCACCCCTCCACTTT. Its translation is CASSPRGSSYNSPLHF.

This clonotype was picked up many times. This chain links TRBV7-9 with TRBJ2-3, with D possibly TRBD2 on 5 matching bases. In germline, CDR1 is SEHNR, CDR2 FQNEAQ (reference sequence). There are 13 residues in the CDR3. V lost 5 bases, J lost 7 bases, and 13 bases lay in between. This CDR3 reads CASSIPGLNTQYF. The CDR3 DNA follows: TGTGCCAGCAGCATCCCCGGACTTAATACGCAGTATTTT.

This clonotype was seen repeatedly, ten times or more. The chain links TRBV19 to TRBJ2-2; 8 nucleotides align to TRBD1. Per the germline V gene, CDR1 is LNHDA and CDR2 is SQIVND (reference sequence). The J segment lost 2 bases and the V segment lost 3 bases, leaving 5 bases of the junction unmatched. The CDR3 extends over 16 amino acids. The DNA of the CDR3 is TGTGCCAGTAGTATTCTGGACAGGGTCAACACCGGGGAGCTGTTTTTT. Translation: CASSILDRVNTGELFF.

There are a few counts of this clonotype. The genes are TRBV6-6 and TRBJ2-1; 7 bases fit TRBD1. Germline V gives CDR1 MNHNY, CDR2 SVGAGI (reference sequence). After removal of 2 bases from V and 6 bases from J, the junction contained 10 bases not matched to a gene. The CDR3 runs to 16 residues. The CDR3 DNA reads TGTGCCAGCAGTTACACCGCACAGGGGCCCGGCAATGAGCAGTTCTTC. Translated: CASSYTAQGPGNEQFF.

This clonotype was counted a single time. A much larger clone is a single base away; this may be a read error. The chain combines TRBV20-1 with TRBJ2-3, with D hard to call. V lost 8 bases and J lost 10, with 28 bases in between. Germline V gene data show CDR1 as DFQATT and CDR2 as SNEGSKA (reference sequence). There are 15 residues in the CDR3. CDR3 coding DNA: TGCAGTTCTGCAGGCACTACATCGTCTTACGGTGCGCAGTATTTT. This translates into CSSAGTTSSYGAQYF.

In the case of this clonotype: At one end the junction does not follow the germline gene, possibly because of a read error. The V call is TRBV7-9, the J call TRBJ2-3; no clear D gene. CDR3 length: 12 residues. Per the germline V gene, CDR1 is SEHNR and CDR2 is FQNEAQ (reference sequence). The CDR3 here is CACSRATDTQYF. DNA for the CDR3: TGTGCCTGCAGCCGGGCCACAGATACGCAGTATTTT.

This clonotype was observed at least ten times. The J gene is TRBJ2-3, the V gene TRBV4-3; no clear D. Trimming took off 1 base at V and 3 bases at J, with 5 bases between the two ends. Germline V gene data show CDR1 as LGHNA and CDR2 as YSLEER. This CDR3 is built from 13 residues. The CDR3 DNA sequence: TGCGCCAGCAGCCAAGGCGCAACAGATACGCAGTATTTT. It yields the protein CASSQGATDTQYF.

This clonotype was picked up one time. A much bigger clone sits one base away, suggesting this may be a read error. The CDR3 DNA reads TGTGCCAACAGTTTAGCGGGGGAGGAAAACATTCAGTACTTC. Translating gives CANSLAGEENIQYF. This chain joins TRBV12-3 or TRBV12-4 and TRBJ2-4, with 9 bases that match TRBD2. The CDR3 runs 14 residues.